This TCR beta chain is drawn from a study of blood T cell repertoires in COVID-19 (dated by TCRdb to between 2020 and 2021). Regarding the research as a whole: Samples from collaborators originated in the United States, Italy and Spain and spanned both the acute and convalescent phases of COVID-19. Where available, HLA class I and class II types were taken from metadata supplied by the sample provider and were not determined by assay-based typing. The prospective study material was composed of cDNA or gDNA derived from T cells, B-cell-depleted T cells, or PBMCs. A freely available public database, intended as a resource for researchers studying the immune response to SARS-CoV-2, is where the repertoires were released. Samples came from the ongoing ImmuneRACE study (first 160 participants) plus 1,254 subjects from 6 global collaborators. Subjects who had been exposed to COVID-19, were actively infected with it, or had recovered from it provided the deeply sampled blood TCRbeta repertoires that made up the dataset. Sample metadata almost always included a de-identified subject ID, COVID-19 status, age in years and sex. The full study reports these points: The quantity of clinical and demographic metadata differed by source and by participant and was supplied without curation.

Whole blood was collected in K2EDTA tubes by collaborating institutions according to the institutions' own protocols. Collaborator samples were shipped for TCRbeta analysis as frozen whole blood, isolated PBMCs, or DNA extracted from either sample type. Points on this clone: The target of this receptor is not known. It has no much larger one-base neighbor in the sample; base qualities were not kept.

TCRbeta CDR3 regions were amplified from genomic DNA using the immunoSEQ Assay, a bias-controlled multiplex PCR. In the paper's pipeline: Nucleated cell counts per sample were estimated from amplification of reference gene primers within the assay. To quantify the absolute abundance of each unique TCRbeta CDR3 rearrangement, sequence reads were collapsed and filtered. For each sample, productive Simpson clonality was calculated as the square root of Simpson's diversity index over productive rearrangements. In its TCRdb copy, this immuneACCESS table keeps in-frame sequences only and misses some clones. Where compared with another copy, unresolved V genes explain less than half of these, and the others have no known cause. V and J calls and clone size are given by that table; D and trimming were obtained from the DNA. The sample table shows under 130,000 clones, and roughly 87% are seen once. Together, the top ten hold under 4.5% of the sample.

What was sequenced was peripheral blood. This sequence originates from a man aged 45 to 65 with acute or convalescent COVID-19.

The nucleotide sequence is given as TGTGCCTGGAGTGCGAGATCTAATTCACCCCTCCACTTT. This translates into CAWSARSNSPLHF. Rearrangement joined TRBV30 to TRBJ1-6; the D gene lacks a confident call. CDR1 and CDR2, per the germline V gene (reference sequence), are GTSNPN and SVGIG. Measured from the cysteine to the phenylalanine, the CDR3 is 13 residues long. Just the 39-base CDR3 DNA is kept, in frame starting at base 1. Trimming at the junction amounts to 1 base on V and 6 bases on J, and the germline ends lie 7 bases apart.